The source of this T cell receptor beta chain is a study of response to subunit inactivated influenza vaccine. Study findings and constraints: With each seasonal influenza vaccination, the authors suggested, few new T cells are recruited.

Trimming cost V 2 bases and J 2 bases, with 10 bases left between them. The CDR3 has 15 residues. Germline V gene data show CDR1 as PRHDT and CDR2 as FYEKMQ (reference sequence). TCRdb re-derived calls from the RT-PCR reads in MiXCR, one entry per CDR3 protein. The data show around 760,000 distinct CDR3 sequences, approximately 13% seen once. This clonotype has a handful of counts. Its antigen is as yet unknown. The chain uses TRBV13 and TRBJ2-4, with D perhaps assigned TRBD1 or TRBD2 (5 bases each). The origin of this receptor is a man aged 50 to 60 who received an inactivated influenza vaccine. This specimen was PBMCs from blood, taken less than 15 days before vaccination. As DNA, the CDR3 is TGTGCCAGCAGCTTACGGGACCTATCCAAAAACATTCAGTACTTC. It translates to CASSLRDLSKNIQYF.